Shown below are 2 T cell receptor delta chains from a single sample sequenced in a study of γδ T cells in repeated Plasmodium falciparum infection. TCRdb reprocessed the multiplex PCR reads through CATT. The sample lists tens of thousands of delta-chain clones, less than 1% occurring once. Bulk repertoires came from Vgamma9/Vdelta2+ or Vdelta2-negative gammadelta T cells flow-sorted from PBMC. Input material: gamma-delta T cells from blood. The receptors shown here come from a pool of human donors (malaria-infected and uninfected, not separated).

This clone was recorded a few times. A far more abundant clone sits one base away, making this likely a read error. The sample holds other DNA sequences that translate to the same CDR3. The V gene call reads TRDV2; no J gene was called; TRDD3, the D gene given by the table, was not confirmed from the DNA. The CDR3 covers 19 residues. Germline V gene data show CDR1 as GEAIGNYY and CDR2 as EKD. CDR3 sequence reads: CACDKASWGSSWDTRQMFF. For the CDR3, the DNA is TGTGCCTGTGACAAAGCGTCCTGGGGGAGCTCCTGGGACACCCGACAGATGTTCTTC.

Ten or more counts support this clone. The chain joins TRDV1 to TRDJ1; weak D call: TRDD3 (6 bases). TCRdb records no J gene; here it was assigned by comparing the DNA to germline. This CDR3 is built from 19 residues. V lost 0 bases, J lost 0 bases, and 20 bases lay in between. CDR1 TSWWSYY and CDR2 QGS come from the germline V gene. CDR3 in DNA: TGTGCTCTTGGGGAACTATGGGGGTTACGGGATCCGTACACCGATAAACTCATCTTT. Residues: CALGELWGLRDPYTDKLIF.